The rows below give T cell receptor beta chains drawn from one sample of a study of CD8 T cells in Susac syndrome. Each CDR3 protein gets one entry after TCRdb re-called the immunoSEQ multiplex PCR reads with MiXCR. The table records 400,000 or so distinct CDR3 sequences, more than 70% of them present only once. Sequencing was done on a sample of CD8+ T cells from PBMCs. These receptor sequences come from a human donor with multiple sclerosis. The CDR3 runs from the conserved cysteine through the conserved F or W. D genes are given only for firm matches. For some rows the clone size is stated as once, few or many, or as a class when expanded; others skip it.

NA TRBJ1-5 NA TRBV28 CASSQTTRDTFRGPQHF TGTGCCAGCAGCCAGACCACCCGGGACACCTTCCGCGGGCCCCAGCATTTT
NA TRBJ2-7 NA TRBV30 CAWSVLWQGTNEQYF TGTGCCTGGAGTGTACTCTGGCAGGGTACGAACGAGCAGTACTTC
NA TRBJ2-1 TRBD2 TRBV5-1 CASSLGAGEGSEQFF TGCGCCAGCAGCTTGGGAGCGGGGGAGGGCAGTGAGCAGTTCTTC
NA TRBJ2-1 TRBD2 TRBV7-3 CASSLFGRMGYNEQFF TGTGCCAGCAGCTTATTCGGGAGGATGGGCTATAATGAGCAGTTCTTC
NA TRBJ1-2 TRBD1 TRBV6-1 CASSDPGTGSAGYTF TGTGCCAGCAGTGACCCCGGGACAGGGTCTGCTGGCTACACCTTC
NA TRBJ2-1 NA TRBV13 CASSLAGASIDNEQFF TGTGCCAGCAGCCTCGCAGGGGCGTCTATTGACAATGAGCAGTTCTTC
many TRBJ2-7 TRBD2 TRBV7-2 CASSLEGLAAHEQYF TGTGCCAGCAGCTTAGAGGGACTAGCGGCCCACGAGCAGTACTTC
NA TRBJ2-3 TRBD1 TRBV18 CASSPWAGGSDTQYF TGTGCCAGCTCACCATGGGCAGGGGGCTCAGATACGCAGTATTTT
NA TRBJ2-3 NA TRBV14 CASSHLETTDTQYF TGTGCCAGCAGCCATTTGGAAACCACAGATACGCAGTATTTT
NA TRBJ2-7 NA TRBV7-9 CASSLVTVSYEQYF TGTGCCAGCAGCTTAGTCACGGTGTCCTACGAGCAGTACTTC
few TRBJ1-3 NA TRBV28 CASSLGVNTIYF TGTGCCAGCAGCTTGGGCGTGAACACCATATATTTT
NA TRBJ2-1 TRBD1 TRBV18 CASSETGLDPSYNEQFF TGTGCCAGCTCGGAGACAGGGTTGGACCCTTCATACAATGAGCAGTTCTTC
NA TRBJ1-2 NA TRBV11-2 CASSLTGEKPYGYTF TGTGCCAGCAGCCTAACGGGGGAAAAACCCTATGGCTACACCTTC
NA TRBJ1-5 NA TRBV28 CASSYMSSNQPQHF TGTGCCAGCAGCTACATGAGTAGCAATCAGCCCCAGCATTTT
NA TRBJ2-2 NA TRBV10-1 CASSEPKTGNTGELFF TGCGCCAGCAGTGAGCCTAAGACGGGAAACACCGGGGAGCTGTTTTTT
NA TRBJ1-1 NA TRBV3-1 CASSQGRAEAFF TGTGCCAGCAGCCAAGGGAGGGCCGAAGCTTTCTTT
NA TRBJ2-5 NA TRBV29-1 CSVGLTGEETQYF TGCAGCGTTGGTCTGACGGGCGAGGAGACCCAGTACTTC
NA TRBJ2-2 NA TRBV5-4 CASSPRTASTGELFF TGTGCCAGCAGCCCCCGGACAGCGAGCACCGGGGAGCTGTTTTTT
once TRBJ2-7 NA TRBV25-1 CATQTPEGAYEQYF TGTGCCACCCAAACTCCGGAGGGGGCCTACGAGCAGTACTTC